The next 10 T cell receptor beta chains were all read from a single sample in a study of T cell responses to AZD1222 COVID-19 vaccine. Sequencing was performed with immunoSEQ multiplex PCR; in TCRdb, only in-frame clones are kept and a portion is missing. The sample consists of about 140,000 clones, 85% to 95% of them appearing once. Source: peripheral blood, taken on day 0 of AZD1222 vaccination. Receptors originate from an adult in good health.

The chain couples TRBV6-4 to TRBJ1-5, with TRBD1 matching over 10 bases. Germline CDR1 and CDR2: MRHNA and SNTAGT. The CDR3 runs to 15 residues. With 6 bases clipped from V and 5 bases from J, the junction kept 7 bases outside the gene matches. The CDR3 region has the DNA TGTGCCAGCAGGGGACAGGGGCCTATCGATCAGCCCCAGCATTTT. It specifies CASRGQGPIDQPQHF.

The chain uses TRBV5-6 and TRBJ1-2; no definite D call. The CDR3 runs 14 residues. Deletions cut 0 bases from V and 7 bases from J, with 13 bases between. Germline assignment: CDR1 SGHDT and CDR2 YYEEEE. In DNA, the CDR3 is TGTGCCAGCAGCTTGGCGGTCAGTCCTTTTGGCTACACCTTC. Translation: CASSLAVSPFGYTF.

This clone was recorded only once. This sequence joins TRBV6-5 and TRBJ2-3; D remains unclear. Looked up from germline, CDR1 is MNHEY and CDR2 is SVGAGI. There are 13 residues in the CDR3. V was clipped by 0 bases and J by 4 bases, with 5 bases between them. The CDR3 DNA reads TGTGCCAGCAGTTACTCGGGTTCAGATACGCAGTATTTT. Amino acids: CASSYSGSDTQYF.

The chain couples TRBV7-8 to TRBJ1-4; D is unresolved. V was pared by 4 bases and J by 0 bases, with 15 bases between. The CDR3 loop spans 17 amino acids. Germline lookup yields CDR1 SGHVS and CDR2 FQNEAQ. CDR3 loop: CASSSVWFGATNEKLFF. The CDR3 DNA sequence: TGTGCCAGCAGCTCCGTTTGGTTTGGGGCAACTAATGAAAAACTGTTTTTT. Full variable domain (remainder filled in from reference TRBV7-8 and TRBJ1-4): GAGVSQSPRYKVAKRGQDVALRCDPISGHVSLFWYQQALGQGPEFLTYFQNEAQLDKSGLPSDRFFAERPEGSVSTLKIQRTQQEDSAVYLCASSSVWFGATNEKLFFGSGTQLSVL.

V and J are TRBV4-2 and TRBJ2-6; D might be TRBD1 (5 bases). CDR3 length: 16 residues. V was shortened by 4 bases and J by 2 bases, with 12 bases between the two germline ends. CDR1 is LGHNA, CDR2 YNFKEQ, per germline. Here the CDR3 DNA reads TGTGCCAGCAGCCGCTCAGGGTCGCCTGGGGCCAACGTCCTGACTTTC. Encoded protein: CASSRSGSPGANVLTF.

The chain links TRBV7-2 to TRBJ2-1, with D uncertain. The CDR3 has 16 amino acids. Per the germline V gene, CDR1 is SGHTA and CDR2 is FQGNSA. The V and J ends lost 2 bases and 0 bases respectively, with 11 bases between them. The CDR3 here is CASSLLLGTSYNEQFF. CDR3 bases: TGTGCCAGCAGCTTACTTCTAGGAACCTCCTACAATGAGCAGTTCTTC.

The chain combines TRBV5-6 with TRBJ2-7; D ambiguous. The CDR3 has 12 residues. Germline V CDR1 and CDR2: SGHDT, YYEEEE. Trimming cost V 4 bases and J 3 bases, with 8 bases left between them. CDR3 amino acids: CASSQTGYEQYF. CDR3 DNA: TGTGCCAGCAGCCAGACCGGCTACGAGCAGTACTTC.

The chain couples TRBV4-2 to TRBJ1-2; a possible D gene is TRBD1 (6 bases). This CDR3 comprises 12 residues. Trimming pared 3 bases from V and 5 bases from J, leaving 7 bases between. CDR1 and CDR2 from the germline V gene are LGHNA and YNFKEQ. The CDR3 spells CASSQDRYGYTF. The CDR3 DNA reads TGTGCCAGCAGCCAGGACAGATATGGCTACACCTTC.

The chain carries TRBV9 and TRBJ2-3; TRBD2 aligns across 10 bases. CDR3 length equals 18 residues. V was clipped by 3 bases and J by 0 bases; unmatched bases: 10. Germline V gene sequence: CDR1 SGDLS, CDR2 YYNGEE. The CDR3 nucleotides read TGTGCCAGCAGCGCCAGGGCTAGCGGGGGCCAGAGCACAGATACGCAGTATTTT. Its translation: CASSARASGGQSTDTQYF.

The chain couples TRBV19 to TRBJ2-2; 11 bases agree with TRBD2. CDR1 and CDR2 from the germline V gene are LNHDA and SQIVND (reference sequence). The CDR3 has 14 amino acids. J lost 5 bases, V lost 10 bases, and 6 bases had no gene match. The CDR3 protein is CATGTSGLTGELFF. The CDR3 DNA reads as TGTGCCACTGGGACTAGCGGATTAACCGGGGAGCTGTTTTTT.